The present T cell receptor (beta chain) was sequenced within a study of low-dose radiotherapy and immunotherapy resistance in tumors. The CDR3 consists of 17 residues. Trimming removed 4 bases from V and 6 bases from J; junction bases left unmatched: 11. Germline assignment: CDR1 LGHDT and CDR2 YNNKEL (reference sequence). TRAV- and TRBV-specific primers, spanning alpha and beta chains, primed first-strand cDNA. The PCR that amplified TCRs ran for around 21 cycles, relying on a constant-region primer and a V-primer adapter. Using its own MiXCR run on the reads, TCRdb lists one record per CDR3 protein. The sample consists of about 71,000 distinct CDR3 sequences, around 29% of them appearing once. Documented time point: before trial treatment.

The sample in question was PBMCs, obtained before treatment. The chain is built from TRBV3-1 and TRBJ2-1; TRBD2 aligns across 11 bases. The TCR originated in a female donor with ovarian cancer. The CDR3 DNA is TGTGCCAGCAGCCGAGACCTTAGCGGGAGGGCGAGCAATGAGCAGTTCTTC. Its translation is CASSRDLSGRASNEQFF.